Detailed here is one T cell receptor (beta chain). This clonotype was detected many times. Its antigen is still unknown. Within one base of it there is no much larger clone, and no base qualities were kept. The data stem from a study of naive and memory T cell subsets (TCRdb year 2017). Turning to the overall study: Sorted naive and memory T cell subsets from peripheral blood were analyzed in the study using a UMI-based, open-source pipeline for TCR alpha and beta sequencing. Complete agreement was observed between the functional CMV T cell responses and the IgG serology results. RNA was DNase-treated and reverse transcribed with TCR constant-region primers, mostly using SuperScript III.

Separate amplification of TCR alpha and beta chain libraries was performed from the second PCR step onward. To determine each donor's CMV status, fresh PBMCs were stimulated overnight with CMV viral lysate, and IFNgamma production from CD4+ T cells was then assessed. Miltenyi beads were used first to positively select CD4 T cells, and CD8 T cells were then positively selected from the CD4-negative fraction. After staining for CD3, CD4, CD8, CD45RA, CD27 and a live/dead dye, cells were sorted on a BD Aria II into four subsets based on CD45RA and CD27. A few healthy volunteers provided blood, and each donor's sample was split into CD4 and CD8 T cells and then further divided into four differentiation subsets. Roughly 0.12 L of peripheral blood was taken from each donor, and PBMC were separated by density-gradient centrifugation on Ficoll-Paque PLUS. Sorted cells were lysed in RLT buffer, and RNA was extracted with a Qiagen RNeasy kit and stored at -80°C.

The library was generated by UMI-ligation and nested PCR. To cover both TRBC1 and TRBC2, the beta constant-region primer consisted of an equimolar mix of two oligonucleotides. Four rounds of PCR, combining the SP2 primer with nested alpha and beta constant-region primers, were used to amplify the ligated cDNA. A single-stranded oligonucleotide carrying the SP2 primer and a 12-nucleotide UMI was ligated to the 3' end of the cDNA by T4 RNA ligase 1. The ligation reaction was incubated at 16°C for roughly 19-25 hours. PCR2 was usually performed as a SYBR Green qPCR and halted at a preset threshold so that over-amplification would not occur. Apart from the first purification, every purification step used Agencourt AMPure XP magnetic beads. Libraries were quantified by Qubit and checked on a TapeStation, where a main peak was expected near 650 bp. Sequencing of the pooled libraries was done on an Illumina MiSeq using v2 2x251 paired-end kits, which typically yielded roughly 0.95-2.3 million reads per sample. Each sample library was pooled at 4 nM, and about 5-7% PhiX was included to improve cluster recognition. The authors' analysis ran thus. Using tag matching that tolerated one base-pair mismatch, Decombinator assigned V and J genes to FASTQ reads that had been processed by Demultiplexor. By using UMIs, Collapsinator corrected both sequencing errors and the frequency errors caused by PCR heterogeneity. CDR3Translator translated TCRs and extracted CDR3s from the conserved cysteine to the FGXG phenylalanine, flagging non-productive sequences. Gini, Shannon entropy and inverse Simpson indices were computed after subsampling the repertoires to the same number of UMI-defined TCRs. Clonotype abundance distributions were fitted to a power law by maximum likelihood within the linear range. Similar UMI counts, unique TCR numbers and clonal distributions were obtained with the pipeline and with MIGEC on one naive CD8 sample. In one analysis, naive TCRs that were also found in any memory subset of the same donor were excluded from the naive repertoire. The repertoires were searched for approximately 7,000 CMV-associated CDR3 sequences that had been compiled from VDJdb and a published dataset. TCRdb ran its own pipeline on the public reads, namely fastp trimming at Q25 and MiXCR clone calling, and kept in-frame beta chains. CDR3 protein sequences are deduplicated, and each keeps its most common genes and DNA. TCRdb's processing, not the authors', yielded these V and J calls. The sample records roughly 150,000 distinct CDR3 sequences, 22% of which are singletons. Roughly 0.1% of the sample belongs to the ten largest clones.

CDR1 and CDR2 are read off the germline V gene (reference sequence) as DFQATT and SNEGSKA. Relative to germline, V is missing 6 bases and J is missing 2 bases, with 11 bases of the junction outside any gene match. From cysteine to phenylalanine, the CDR3 is 15 amino acids long. The entry retains the CDR3 DNA only, 45 bases that are in frame from base 1. General study outcomes and caveats: RNA-based TCR counts may be affected by expression changes linked to T cell activation and differentiation. A few larger clonotypes were found in naive repertoires, especially CD8, and these larger clonotypes were possibly memory cells re-expressing CD45RA. Once error correction was done, more than 90% of naive TCR sequences showed up just once, which made the naive abundance distributions much steeper than those of the memory subsets. TCR abundance followed a power law with an exponent that was different for naive and memory subsets but consistent across the three individuals. Clonotypes were defined as single alpha or beta chain sequences, not paired alpha/beta receptors. Gini index rose and Shannon and inverse Simpson diversity fell from naive through CM, EM and EMRA in both CD4 and CD8 cells. The repertoire findings for the naive and memory subsets could not be validated, as no ground truth was available.

Sequences were obtained from naive CD4+ T cells from blood. The sample's cell subset or site, from its label and the paper: naive T cells, CD45RA high CD27+. The rearrangement joined TRBV20-1 to TRBJ2-3, with TRBD2 matching 7 junction bases. This receptor was obtained from a human donor in good health. CDR3 sequence: CSAPRRGSNTDTQYF. Read as DNA, the sequence is TGCAGTGCCCCCCGGCGCGGGAGCAACACAGATACGCAGTATTTT.